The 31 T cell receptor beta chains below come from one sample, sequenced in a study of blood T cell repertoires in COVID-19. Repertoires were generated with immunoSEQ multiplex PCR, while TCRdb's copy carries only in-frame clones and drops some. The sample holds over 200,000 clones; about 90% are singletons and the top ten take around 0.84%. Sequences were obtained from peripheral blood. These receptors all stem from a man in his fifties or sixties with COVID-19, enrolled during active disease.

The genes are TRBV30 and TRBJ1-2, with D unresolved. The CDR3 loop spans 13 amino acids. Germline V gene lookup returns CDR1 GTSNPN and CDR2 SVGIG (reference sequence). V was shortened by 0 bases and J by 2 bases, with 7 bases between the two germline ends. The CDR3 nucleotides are TGTGCCTGGAGTGTCTCGGGAAACTATGGCTACACCTTC. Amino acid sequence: CAWSVSGNYGYTF. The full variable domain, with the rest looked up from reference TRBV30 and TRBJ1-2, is SQTIHQWPATLVQPVGSPLSLECTVEGTSNPNLYWYRQAAGRGLQLLFYSVGIGQISSEVPQNLSASRPQDRQFILSSKKLLLSDSGFYLCAWSVSGNYGYTFGSGTRLTVV.

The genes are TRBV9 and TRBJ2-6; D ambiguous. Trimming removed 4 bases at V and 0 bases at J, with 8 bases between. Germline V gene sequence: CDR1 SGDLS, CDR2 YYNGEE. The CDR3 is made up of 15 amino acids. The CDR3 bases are TGTGCCAGCAGCTCCCGTTTCTCTGGGGCCAACGTCCTGACTTTC. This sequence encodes CASSSRFSGANVLTF.

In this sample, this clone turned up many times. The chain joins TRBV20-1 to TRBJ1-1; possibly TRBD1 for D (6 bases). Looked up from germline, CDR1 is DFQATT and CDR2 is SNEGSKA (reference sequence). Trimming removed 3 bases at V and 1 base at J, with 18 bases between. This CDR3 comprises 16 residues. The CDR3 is CSASKAGAFGNTEAFF. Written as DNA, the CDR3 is TGCAGTGCTAGTAAAGCAGGGGCTTTCGGGAACACTGAAGCTTTCTTT.

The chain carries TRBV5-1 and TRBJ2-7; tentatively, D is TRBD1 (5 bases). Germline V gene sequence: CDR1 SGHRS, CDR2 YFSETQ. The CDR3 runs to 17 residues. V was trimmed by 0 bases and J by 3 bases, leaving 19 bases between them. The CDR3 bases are TGCGCCAGCAGCTTGGTTACTCCTGCACAGGCCCACTACGAGCAGTACTTC. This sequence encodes CASSLVTPAQAHYEQYF.

CDR3 sequence (DNA): TGTGCCAGCAGCGTAGGGACAGTGACTAACTATGGCTACACCTTC. Its protein is CASSVGTVTNYGYTF. The chain recombines TRBV9 with TRBJ1-2; perhaps TRBD1 as D (6 bases). Germline V lookup: CDR1 SGDLS, CDR2 YYNGEE. The CDR3 length is 15 residues. Trimming removed 0 bases at V and 0 bases at J, with 9 bases between.

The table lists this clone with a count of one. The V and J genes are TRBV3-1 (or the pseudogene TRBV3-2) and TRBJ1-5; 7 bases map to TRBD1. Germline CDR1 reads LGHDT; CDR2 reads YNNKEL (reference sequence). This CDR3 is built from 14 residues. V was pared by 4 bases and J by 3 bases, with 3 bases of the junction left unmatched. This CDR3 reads CASSLGQVNQPQHF. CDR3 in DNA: TGTGCCAGCAGCCTAGGACAGGTCAATCAGCCCCAGCATTTT.

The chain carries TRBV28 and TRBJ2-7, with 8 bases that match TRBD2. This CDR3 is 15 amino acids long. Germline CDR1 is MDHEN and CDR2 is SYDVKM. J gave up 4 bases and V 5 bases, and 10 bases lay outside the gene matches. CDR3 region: CASSLDGRAKYEQYF. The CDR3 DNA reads TGTGCCAGCAGTCTCGACGGGAGGGCTAAGTACGAGCAGTACTTC.

The CDR3 region has the DNA TGTGCCAGCAGCCAAGATTATCGGGAAGAGACCCAGTACTTC. Translation: CASSQDYREETQYF. The chain combines TRBV3-1 (or the pseudogene TRBV3-2) with TRBJ2-5, with unresolved D. Trimming took 0 bases from V and 3 from J, leaving 8 bases between them. Germline assignment: CDR1 LGHDT and CDR2 YNNKEL (reference sequence). This CDR3 region has 14 residues.

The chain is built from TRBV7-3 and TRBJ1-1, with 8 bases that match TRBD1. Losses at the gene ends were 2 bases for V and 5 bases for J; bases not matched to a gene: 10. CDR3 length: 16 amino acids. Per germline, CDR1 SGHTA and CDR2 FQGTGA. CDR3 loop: CASSLQAGGMGTEAFF. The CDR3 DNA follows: TGTGCCAGCAGCTTACAGGCAGGGGGCATGGGAACTGAAGCTTTCTTT.

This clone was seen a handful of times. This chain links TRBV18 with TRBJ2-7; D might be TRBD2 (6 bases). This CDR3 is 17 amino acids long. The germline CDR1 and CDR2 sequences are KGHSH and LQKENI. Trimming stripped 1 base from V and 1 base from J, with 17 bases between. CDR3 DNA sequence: TGTGCCAGCTCACCACTCTCGAGAACGGGGGATTCCTACGAGCAGTACTTC. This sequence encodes CASSPLSRTGDSYEQYF.

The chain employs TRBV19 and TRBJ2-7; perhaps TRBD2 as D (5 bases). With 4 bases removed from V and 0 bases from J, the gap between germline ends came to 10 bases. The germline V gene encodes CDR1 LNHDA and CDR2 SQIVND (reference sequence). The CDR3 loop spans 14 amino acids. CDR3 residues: CASSRTAVSYEQYF. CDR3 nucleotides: TGTGCCAGTAGTAGGACTGCAGTCTCCTACGAGCAGTACTTC.

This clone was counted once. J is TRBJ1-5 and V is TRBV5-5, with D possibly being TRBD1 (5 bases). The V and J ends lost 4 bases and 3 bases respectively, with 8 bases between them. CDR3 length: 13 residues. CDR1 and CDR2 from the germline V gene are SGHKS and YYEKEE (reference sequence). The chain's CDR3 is CASSRQNNQPQHF. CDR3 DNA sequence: TGTGCCAGCAGCAGACAGAACAATCAGCCCCAGCATTTT.

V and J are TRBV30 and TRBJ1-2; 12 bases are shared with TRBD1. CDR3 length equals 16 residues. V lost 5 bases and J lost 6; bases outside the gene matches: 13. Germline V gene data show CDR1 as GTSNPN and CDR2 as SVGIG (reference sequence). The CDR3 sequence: CAWSLGDRGRKDGYTF. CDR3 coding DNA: TGTGCCTGGTCCCTAGGGGACAGGGGGCGAAAGGATGGCTACACCTTC.

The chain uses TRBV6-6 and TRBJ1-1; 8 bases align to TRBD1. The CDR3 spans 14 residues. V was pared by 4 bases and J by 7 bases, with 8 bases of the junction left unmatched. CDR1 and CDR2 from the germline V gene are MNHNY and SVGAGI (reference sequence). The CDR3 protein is CASSSWTGHVEAFF. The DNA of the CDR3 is TGTGCCAGCAGTTCCTGGACAGGGCACGTTGAAGCTTTCTTT.

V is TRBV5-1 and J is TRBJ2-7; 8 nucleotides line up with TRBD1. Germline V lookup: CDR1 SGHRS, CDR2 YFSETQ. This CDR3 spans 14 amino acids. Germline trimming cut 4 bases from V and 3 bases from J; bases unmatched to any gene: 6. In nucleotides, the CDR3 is TGCGCCAGCAGCCCGGGGACAGGCCGCTACGAGCAGTACTTC. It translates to CASSPGTGRYEQYF.

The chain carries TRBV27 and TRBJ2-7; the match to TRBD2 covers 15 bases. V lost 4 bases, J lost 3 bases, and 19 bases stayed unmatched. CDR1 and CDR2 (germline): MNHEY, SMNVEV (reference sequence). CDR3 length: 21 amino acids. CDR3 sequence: CASSSGRLSGTSGGLSYEQYF. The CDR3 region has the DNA TGTGCCAGCAGTTCGGGGCGGCTGTCCGGGACTAGCGGGGGGCTTAGCTACGAGCAGTACTTC.

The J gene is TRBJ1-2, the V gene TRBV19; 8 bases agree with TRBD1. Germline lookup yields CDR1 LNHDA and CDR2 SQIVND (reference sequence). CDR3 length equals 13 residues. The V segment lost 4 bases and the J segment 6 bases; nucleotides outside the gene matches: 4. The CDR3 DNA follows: TGTGCCAGTAGTAGGGAGACAGGGGATGGCTACACCTTC. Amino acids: CASSRETGDGYTF.

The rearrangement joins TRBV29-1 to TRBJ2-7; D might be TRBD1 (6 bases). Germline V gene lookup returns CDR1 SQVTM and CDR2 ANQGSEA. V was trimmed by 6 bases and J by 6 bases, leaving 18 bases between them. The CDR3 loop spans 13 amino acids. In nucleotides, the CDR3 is TGCAGCGTATATGACAGGCTGGGCTCCGAGCAGTACTTC. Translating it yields CSVYDRLGSEQYF.

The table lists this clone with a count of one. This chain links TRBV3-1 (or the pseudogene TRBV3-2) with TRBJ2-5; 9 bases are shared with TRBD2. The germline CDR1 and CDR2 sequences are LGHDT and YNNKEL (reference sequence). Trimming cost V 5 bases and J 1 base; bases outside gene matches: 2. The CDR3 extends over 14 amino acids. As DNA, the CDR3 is TGTGCCAGCAGCGAGCGGGGGGCCCAAGAGACCCAGTACTTC. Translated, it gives CASSERGAQETQYF.

As DNA, the CDR3 is TGTGCCAGCAGCTTGTTGGGCAGAGACATGAACACTGAAGCTTTCTTT. Its translation is CASSLLGRDMNTEAFF. This sequence joins TRBV5-6 and TRBJ1-1; D gene uncertain. The CDR3 length is 16 residues. The V end was cut by 1 base, the J end by 0 bases, with 13 bases between. Per germline, CDR1 SGHDT and CDR2 YYEEEE.

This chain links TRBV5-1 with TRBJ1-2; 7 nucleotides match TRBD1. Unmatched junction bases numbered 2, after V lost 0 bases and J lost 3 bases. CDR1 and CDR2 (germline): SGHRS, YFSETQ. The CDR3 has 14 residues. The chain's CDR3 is CASSLGQGDYGYTF. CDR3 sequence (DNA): TGCGCCAGCAGCTTGGGACAGGGAGACTATGGCTACACCTTC.

This CDR3 reads CASSEANPAGGSIYSNQPQHF. CDR3 coding DNA: TGTGCCAGCAGTGAAGCCAATCCGGCCGGAGGGAGCATTTATAGCAATCAGCCCCAGCATTTT. The gene calls are TRBV6-1 and TRBJ1-5; no reliable D call. From germline, CDR1 is MNHNS and CDR2 SASEGT. V shed 0 bases and J shed 0 bases, with 24 bases lying between them. The CDR3 consists of 21 residues.

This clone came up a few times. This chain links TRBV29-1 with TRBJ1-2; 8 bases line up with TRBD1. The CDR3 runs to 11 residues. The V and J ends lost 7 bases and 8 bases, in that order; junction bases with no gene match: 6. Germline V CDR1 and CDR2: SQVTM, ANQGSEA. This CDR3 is CSANRGSGYTF. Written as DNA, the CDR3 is TGCAGCGCCAACAGGGGGTCCGGCTACACCTTC.

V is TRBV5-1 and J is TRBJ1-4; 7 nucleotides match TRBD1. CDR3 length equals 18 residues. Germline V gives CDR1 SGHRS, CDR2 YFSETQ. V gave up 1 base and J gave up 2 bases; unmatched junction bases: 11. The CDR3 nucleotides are TGCGCCAGCAGCTTGAGCCTGCCCACAGGGGCGACTAATGAAAAACTGTTTTTT. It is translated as CASSLSLPTGATNEKLFF. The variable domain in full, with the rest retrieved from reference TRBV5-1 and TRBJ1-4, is KAGVTQTPRYLIKTRGQQVTLSCSPISGHRSVSWYQQTPGQGLQFLFEYFSETQRNKGNFPGRFSGRQFSNSRSEMNVSTLELGDSALYLCASSLSLPTGATNEKLFFGSGTQLSVL.

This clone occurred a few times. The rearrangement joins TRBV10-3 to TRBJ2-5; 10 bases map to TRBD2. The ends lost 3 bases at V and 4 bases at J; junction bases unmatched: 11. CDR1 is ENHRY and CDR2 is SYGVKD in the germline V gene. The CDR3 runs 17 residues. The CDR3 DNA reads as TGTGCCATCAGTGAAGGGTCTAGCGGGAGAATTACAGAGACCCAGTACTTC. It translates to CAISEGSSGRITETQYF.

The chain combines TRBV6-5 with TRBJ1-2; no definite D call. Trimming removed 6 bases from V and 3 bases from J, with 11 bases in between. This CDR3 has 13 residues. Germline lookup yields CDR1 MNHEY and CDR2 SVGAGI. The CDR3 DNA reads TGTGCCAGCAGGACCGGGGTCCACTATGGCTACACCTTC. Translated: CASRTGVHYGYTF.

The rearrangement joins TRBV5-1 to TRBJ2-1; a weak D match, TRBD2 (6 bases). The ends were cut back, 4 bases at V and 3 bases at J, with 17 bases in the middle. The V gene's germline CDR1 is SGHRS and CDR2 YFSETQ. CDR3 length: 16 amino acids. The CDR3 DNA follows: TGCGCCAGCAGCAACGGGGGTGGTCCCAGCTACAATGAGCAGTTCTTC. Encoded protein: CASSNGGGPSYNEQFF.

DNA for the CDR3: TGTGCCAGCGGTACAGGGGGACCCTACGAGCAGTACTTC. As protein: CASGTGGPYEQYF. This sequence joins TRBV28 and TRBJ2-7; the match to TRBD1 covers 8 bases. Germline V gives CDR1 MDHEN, CDR2 SYDVKM. The ends lost 8 bases at V and 2 bases at J; junction bases unmatched: 5. This CDR3 is built from 13 residues.

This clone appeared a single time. Here the CDR3 reads CASSPRTAASYEQYF. In nucleotides, the CDR3 is TGTGCCAGCAGCCCAAGGACAGCGGCTTCCTACGAGCAGTACTTC. The chain carries TRBV7-9 and TRBJ2-7; D possibly corresponds to TRBD1 (6 bases). Germline V gene data show CDR1 as SEHNR and CDR2 as FQNEAQ (reference sequence). The CDR3 loop spans 15 amino acids. V shed 5 bases and J shed 1 base, with 15 bases lying between them.

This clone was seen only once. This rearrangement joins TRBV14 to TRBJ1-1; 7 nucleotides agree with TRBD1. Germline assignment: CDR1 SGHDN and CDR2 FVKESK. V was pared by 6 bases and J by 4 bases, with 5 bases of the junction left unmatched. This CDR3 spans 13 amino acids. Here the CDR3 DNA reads TGTGCCAGCAGAAGGACAGGCGGCACTGAAGCTTTCTTT. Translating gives CASRRTGGTEAFF.

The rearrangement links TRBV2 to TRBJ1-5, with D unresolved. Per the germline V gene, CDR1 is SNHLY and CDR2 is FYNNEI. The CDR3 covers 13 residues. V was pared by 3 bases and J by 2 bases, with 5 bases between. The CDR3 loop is CASSDFGNQPQHF. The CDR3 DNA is TGTGCCAGCAGTGACTTTGGCAATCAGCCCCAGCATTTT.